This T cell receptor beta chain was recovered during a study of Graves' ophthalmopathy and Graves' hyperthyroidism. Overall study: At the time of initial diagnosis and before any treatment, peripheral blood was collected.

Being free of ophthalmopathy for 18 months of follow-up defined stable hyperthyroidism. Clinical symptoms and serum thyroxine were used for diagnosis; TRAb, thyroid ultrasound and orbital computed tomography were also relied on. This clonotype was seen many times. What it recognizes is unknown. RNA transcripts provided the template for amplifying TCR beta CDR3 regions. The library came from an HTBI-primed first-round RT-PCR and a second-round multiplex PCR. Each CDR3 protein is one row after TCRdb ran MiXCR on the multiplex PCR reads. The sample holds approximately 380,000 distinct CDR3 sequences, 20% to 25% seen once. Whole-study results and caveats: Both an approximately 70% sensitivity and an approximately 79% specificity characterized the model's predictions of ophthalmopathy progression.

With 4 bases removed from V and 8 bases from J, the gap between germline ends came to 17 bases. The CDR3 extends over 13 amino acids. Germline V lookup: CDR1 SQVTM, CDR2 ANQGSEA. The sequenced sample was peripheral blood. The gene calls are TRBV29-1 and TRBJ1-1; TRBD1 might be the D (5 bases). The receptor was isolated from a woman aged 18 to 35 with stable Graves' hyperthyroidism. CDR3 DNA sequence: TGCAGCGTTGTCGGCCAGGGAGGCCCCGAAGCTTTCTTT. Translation gives CSVVGQGGPEAFF.